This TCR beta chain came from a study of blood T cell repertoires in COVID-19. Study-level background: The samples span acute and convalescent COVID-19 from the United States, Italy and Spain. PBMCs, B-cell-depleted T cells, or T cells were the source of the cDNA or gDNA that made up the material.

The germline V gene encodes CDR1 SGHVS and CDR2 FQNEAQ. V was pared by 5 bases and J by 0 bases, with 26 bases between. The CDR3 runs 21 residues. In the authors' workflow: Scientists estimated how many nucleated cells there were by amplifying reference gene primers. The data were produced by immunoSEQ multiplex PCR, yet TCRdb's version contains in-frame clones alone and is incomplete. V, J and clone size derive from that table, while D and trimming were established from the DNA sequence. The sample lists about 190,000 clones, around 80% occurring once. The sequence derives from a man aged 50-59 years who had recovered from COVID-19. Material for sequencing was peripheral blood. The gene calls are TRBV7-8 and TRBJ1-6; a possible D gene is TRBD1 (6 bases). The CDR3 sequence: CASSQVRGTPLRSSYNSPLHF. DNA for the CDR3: TGTGCCAGCAGCCAAGTTAGGGGGACACCTTTGAGAAGCTCCTATAATTCACCCCTCCACTTT.